What follows are 13 T cell receptor beta chains derived from one specimen sequenced in a study of T cell responses to AZD1222 COVID-19 vaccine. Profiling relied on immunoSEQ multiplex PCR, and the TCRdb table lists in-frame clones only, not all of them. The sample holds approximately 140,000 clones; around 90% are singletons and the top ten take roughly 3.1%. This specimen was peripheral blood, taken on day 0 of AZD1222 vaccination. The receptors derive from an adult in good health.

The chain uses TRBV19 and TRBJ1-4; D possibly corresponds to TRBD1 (6 bases). Germline assignment: CDR1 LNHDA and CDR2 SQIVND (reference sequence). The CDR3 runs to 14 residues. V was shortened by 1 base and J by 8 bases, with 11 bases between the two germline ends. CDR3 in amino acids: CASSIGGHAEKLFF. CDR3 coding DNA: TGTGCCAGTAGTATAGGGGGACATGCCGAAAAACTGTTTTTT.

The V call is TRBV4-1, the J call TRBJ2-1; D uncertain. This CDR3 comprises 15 residues. The germline V gene has CDR1 MGHRA and CDR2 YSYEKL. The germline V and J ends were trimmed by 4 bases and 5 bases, with 15 bases remaining between them. DNA of the CDR3: TGCGCCAGCAGCCTTCGGAACGGCGCCGACAATGAGCAGTTCTTC. Translation: CASSLRNGADNEQFF.

The chain couples TRBV30 to TRBJ1-1; D uncertain. V lost 6 bases and J lost 1, with 15 bases in between. The CDR3 consists of 14 residues. The V gene's germline CDR1 is GTSNPN and CDR2 SVGIG (reference sequence). The CDR3 loop is CACPGDFTNTEAFF. The CDR3 DNA reads TGTGCCTGCCCCGGGGATTTCACGAACACTGAAGCTTTCTTT.

This rearrangement joins TRBV12-3 or TRBV12-4 to TRBJ2-5; TRBD2 matches at 7 bases. V lost 6 bases to trimming and J lost 4 bases; unmatched junction nucleotides: 5. The CDR3 consists of 13 residues. The CDR3 here is CASRGRGIETQYF. The CDR3 DNA is TGTGCCAGCAGGGGGAGGGGTATAGAGACCCAGTACTTC.

This chain uses TRBV15 with TRBJ2-7; 7 bases align to TRBD1. Germline assignment: CDR1 LNHNV and CDR2 YYDKDF (reference sequence). V lost 0 bases and J lost 3; bases outside the gene matches: 5. The CDR3 runs 15 residues. The CDR3 is CATSRDGDSFYEQYF. CDR3 DNA sequence: TGTGCCACCAGCAGAGATGGGGACAGCTTCTACGAGCAGTACTTC.

CDR3 DNA sequence: TGTGCCTCACAGGGAAGCAATTCACCCCTCCACTTT. This encodes CASQGSNSPLHF. This chain uses TRBV30 with TRBJ1-6; TRBD1 is a possible D gene (6 bases). V was pared by 7 bases and J by 7 bases, with 11 bases between. The germline gives CDR1 GTSNPN, CDR2 SVGIG (reference sequence). The CDR3 runs 12 residues.

The chain recombines TRBV5-8 with TRBJ2-7, with D unclear. Trimming cost V 2 bases and J 0 bases, with 6 bases left between them. The length of the CDR3 is 13 residues. Germline CDR1 reads SGHTS; CDR2 reads YDEGEE. The CDR3 region has the DNA TGTGCCAGCAGCTTTCCCAGCTCCTACGAGCAGTACTTC. Its translation is CASSFPSSYEQYF. Together with reference TRBV5-8 and TRBJ2-7, the CDR3 gives the full variable domain: EAGVTQSPTHLIKTRGQQATLRCSPISGHTSVYWYQQALGLGLQFLLWYDEGEERNRGNFPPRFSGRQFPNYSSELNVNALELEDSALYLCASSFPSSYEQYFGPGTRLTVT.

This clone was observed a handful of times. This sequence joins TRBV3-1 (or the pseudogene TRBV3-2) and TRBJ2-1; D is possibly TRBD2 (6 bases). The V end was cut by 2 bases, the J end by 8 bases, with 16 bases between. The germline CDR1 and CDR2 sequences are LGHDT and YNNKEL (reference sequence). The CDR3 has 15 residues. CDR3 in amino acids: CASSQPGRWGDEQFF. The CDR3, as DNA: TGTGCCAGCAGCCAACCGGGACGGTGGGGGGATGAGCAGTTCTTC.

The J gene is TRBJ1-4, the V gene TRBV3-1 (or the pseudogene TRBV3-2), with D perhaps TRBD1 (5 bases). This CDR3 is 15 amino acids long. Germline CDR1 reads LGHDT; CDR2 reads YNNKEL (reference sequence). V lost 1 base to trimming and J lost 8 bases, with 14 bases between them. The CDR3 loop is CASSQATGGGEKLFF. In DNA, the CDR3 is TGTGCCAGCAGCCAAGCAACCGGGGGAGGCGAAAAACTGTTTTTT.

The V call is TRBV6-2 or TRBV6-3, the J call TRBJ2-7, with TRBD2 identical over 7 bases. There are 15 residues in the CDR3. Germline V gives CDR1 MNHEY, CDR2 SVGEGT. Losses at the gene ends were 5 bases for V and 1 base for J; bases not matched to a gene: 8. The CDR3, as DNA: TGTGCCAGCAGTCAACACCCTAGCGGTTCCTACGAGCAGTACTTC. This translates into CASSQHPSGSYEQYF.

This clone has just one count. This chain connects TRBV14 to TRBJ2-1, with D hard to call. Germline CDR1 SGHDN, CDR2 FVKESK. V was cut by 4 bases and J by 6 bases, with 13 bases left in between. The CDR3 extends over 14 amino acids. The CDR3 loop is CASSRRHQANEQFF. In nucleotides, the CDR3 is TGTGCCAGCAGCCGCAGACACCAGGCCAATGAGCAGTTCTTC.

The chain has TRBV19 and TRBJ2-7, with a weak D call TRBD2 (5 bases). The V gene's germline CDR1 is LNHDA and CDR2 SQIVND (reference sequence). The V and J ends lost 3 bases and 7 bases respectively, with 10 bases between them. This CDR3 contains 12 residues. CDR3: CASSMYRGEQYF. CDR3 nucleotides: TGTGCCAGTAGTATGTATCGCGGGGAGCAGTACTTC.

Written as DNA, the CDR3 is TGTGCCAGCAGCTTGGACTTAGGGGGTCCACAAGAGACCCAGTACTTC. Translated: CASSLDLGGPQETQYF. The chain combines TRBV5-4 with TRBJ2-5; D might be TRBD1 (6 bases). Germline V gene sequence: CDR1 SGHNT, CDR2 YYREEE (reference sequence). Trimming stripped 0 bases from V and 2 bases from J, with 14 bases between. The CDR3 length is 16 residues.